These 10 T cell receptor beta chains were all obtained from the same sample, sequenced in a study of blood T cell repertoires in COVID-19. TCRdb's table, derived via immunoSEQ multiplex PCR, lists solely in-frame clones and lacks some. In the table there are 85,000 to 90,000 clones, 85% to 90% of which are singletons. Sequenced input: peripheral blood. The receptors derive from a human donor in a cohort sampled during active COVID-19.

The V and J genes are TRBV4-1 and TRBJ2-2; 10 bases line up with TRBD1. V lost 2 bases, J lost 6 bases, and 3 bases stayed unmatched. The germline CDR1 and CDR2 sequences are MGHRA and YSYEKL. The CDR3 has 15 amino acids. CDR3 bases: TGCGCCAGCAGCCAAAGAGGACAGGGGGCCGGGGAGCTGTTTTTT. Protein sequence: CASSQRGQGAGELFF.

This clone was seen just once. CDR3 DNA: TGCGCCAGCAGCTCCGGGACAGCCCCCTACGAGCAGTACTTC. Translated, it gives CASSSGTAPYEQYF. The rearrangement links TRBV5-1 to TRBJ2-7; TRBD1 matches 7 bases. CDR1 and CDR2 (germline): SGHRS, YFSETQ. The V segment lost 3 bases and the J segment 2 bases; nucleotides outside the gene matches: 5. This CDR3 has 14 residues.

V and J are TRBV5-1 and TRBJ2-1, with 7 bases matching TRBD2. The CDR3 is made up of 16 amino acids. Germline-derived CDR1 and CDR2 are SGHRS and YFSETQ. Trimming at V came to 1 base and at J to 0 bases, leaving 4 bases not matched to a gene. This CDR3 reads CASSLQGGGSYNEQFF. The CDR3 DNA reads TGCGCCAGCAGCTTGCAAGGCGGGGGCTCCTACAATGAGCAGTTCTTC.

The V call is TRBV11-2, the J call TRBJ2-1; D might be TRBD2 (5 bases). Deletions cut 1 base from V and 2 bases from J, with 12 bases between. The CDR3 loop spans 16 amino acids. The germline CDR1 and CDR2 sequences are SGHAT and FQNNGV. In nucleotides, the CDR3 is TGTGCCAGCAGCTTAGTGCTGTCCGGGACCTACAATGAGCAGTTCTTC. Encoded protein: CASSLVLSGTYNEQFF.

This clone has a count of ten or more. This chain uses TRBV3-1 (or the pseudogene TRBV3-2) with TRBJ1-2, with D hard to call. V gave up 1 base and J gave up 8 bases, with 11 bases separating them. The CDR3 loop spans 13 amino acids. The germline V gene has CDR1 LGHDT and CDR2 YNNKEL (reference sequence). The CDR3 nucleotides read TGTGCCAGCAGCCAAGTTCCCGGTAAGGGCTACACCTTC. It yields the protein CASSQVPGKGYTF.

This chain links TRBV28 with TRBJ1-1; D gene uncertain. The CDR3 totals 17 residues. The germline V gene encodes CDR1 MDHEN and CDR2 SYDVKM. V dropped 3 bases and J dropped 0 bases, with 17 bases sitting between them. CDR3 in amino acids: CASSLGRLRIMNTEAFF. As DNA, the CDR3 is TGTGCCAGCAGTTTGGGCAGGCTACGCATCATGAACACTGAAGCTTTCTTT.

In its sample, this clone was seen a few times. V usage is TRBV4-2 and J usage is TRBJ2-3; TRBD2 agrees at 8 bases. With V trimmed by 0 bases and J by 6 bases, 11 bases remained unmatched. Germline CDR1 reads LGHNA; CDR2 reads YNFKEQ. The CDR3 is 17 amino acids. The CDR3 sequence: CASSQEGEAGASDTQYF. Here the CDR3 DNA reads TGTGCCAGCAGCCAAGAAGGGGAAGCGGGAGCTAGCGATACGCAGTATTTT.

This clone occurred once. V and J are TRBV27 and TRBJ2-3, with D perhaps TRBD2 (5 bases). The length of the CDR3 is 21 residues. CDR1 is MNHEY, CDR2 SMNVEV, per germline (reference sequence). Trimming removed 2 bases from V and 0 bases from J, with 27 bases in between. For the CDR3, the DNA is TGTGCCAGCAGTTTAAGGCCCATGATGAGCGGAGCTGGGTCTAGCACAGATACGCAGTATTTT. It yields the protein CASSLRPMMSGAGSSTDTQYF.

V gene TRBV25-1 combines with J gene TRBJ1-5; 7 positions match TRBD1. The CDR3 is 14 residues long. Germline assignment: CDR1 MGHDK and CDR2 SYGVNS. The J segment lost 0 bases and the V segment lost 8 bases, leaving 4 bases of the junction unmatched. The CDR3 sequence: CASSGQYSNQPQHF. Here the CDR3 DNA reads TGTGCCAGCTCGGGACAGTATAGCAATCAGCCCCAGCATTTT.

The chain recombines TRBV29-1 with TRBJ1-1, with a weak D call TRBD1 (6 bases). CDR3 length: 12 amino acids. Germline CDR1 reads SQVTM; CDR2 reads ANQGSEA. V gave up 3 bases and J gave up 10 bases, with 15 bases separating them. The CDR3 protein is CSVDIERGGAFF. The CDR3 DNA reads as TGCAGCGTTGATATCGAAAGAGGGGGAGCTTTCTTT.